What follows are 25 T cell receptor beta chains derived from one specimen sequenced in a study of CD4 T cells in relation to SARS-CoV-2 and coronaviruses. Before the COVID-19 pandemic, during about 2010-2018, CD4+ T cells were taken from unexposed donors. Isolation of CD4+ T cells took place after less than 13 days in culture. Profiled with immunoSEQ multiplex PCR; TCRdb holds only in-frame clones, not every one. This sample yields about 12,000 clones, of which 65% to 70% are seen a single time; 6% to 9.5% belongs to the top ten. What these receptors recognize is not known. Sequenced sample: CD4+ T cells from PBMCs, cultured in vitro. The receptors stem from a human donor in good health.

The chain combines TRBV19 with TRBJ2-3, with unresolved D. Germline V gives CDR1 LNHDA, CDR2 SQIVND (reference sequence). The CDR3 length is 14 residues. Trimming pared 9 bases from V and 0 bases from J, leaving 13 bases between. The CDR3 spells CASKSRPSTDTQYF. The CDR3 DNA is TGTGCCAGCAAGAGCCGGCCTAGCACAGATACGCAGTATTTT.

This chain uses TRBV11-2 with TRBJ2-7; 8 positions agree with TRBD1. The CDR3 length is 15 residues. The V and J ends lost 5 bases and 3 bases, in that order; junction bases with no gene match: 9. Germline V gives CDR1 SGHAT, CDR2 FQNNGV. The chain's CDR3 is CASSNYRDRIYEQYF. DNA for the CDR3: TGTGCCAGCAGCAATTACCGGGACAGGATCTACGAGCAGTACTTC. Full variable domain (rest looked up from reference TRBV11-2 and TRBJ2-7): EAGVAQSPRYKIIEKRQSVAFWCNPISGHATLYWYQQILGQGPKLLIQFQNNGVVDDSQLPKDRFSAERLKGVDSTLKIQPAKLEDSAVYLCASSNYRDRIYEQYFGPGTRLTVT.

Sample share makes this clone large. CDR3 sequence reads: CASSQLPYQPQHF. As DNA, the CDR3 is TGTGCCAGCAGCCAATTACCATATCAGCCCCAGCATTTT. The chain combines TRBV3-1 (or the pseudogene TRBV3-2) with TRBJ1-5; D gene ambiguous. The V and J ends lost 2 bases and 5 bases respectively, with 7 bases between them. Germline V gene lookup returns CDR1 LGHDT and CDR2 YNNKEL (reference sequence). This CDR3 is 13 amino acids long.

This chain uses TRBV10-3 with TRBJ2-5; D perhaps matches TRBD1 (7 bases). Germline-derived CDR1 and CDR2 are ENHRY and SYGVKD. The CDR3 extends over 15 amino acids. V lost 3 bases, J lost 5 bases, and 16 bases lay in between. The CDR3 protein is CAISDSGGGRETQYF. For the CDR3, the DNA is TGTGCCATCAGTGATAGCGGAGGGGGCAGGGAGACCCAGTACTTC.

This clone was seen only once. The chain combines TRBV4-1 with TRBJ2-3; the match to TRBD1 covers 10 bases. V was pared by 7 bases and J by 5 bases, with 9 bases of the junction left unmatched. The CDR3 has 15 residues. Germline V gives CDR1 MGHRA, CDR2 YSYEKL. CDR3 sequence: CASTHLTGGRDTQYF. As DNA, the CDR3 is TGCGCCAGCACCCACCTGACAGGGGGCAGAGATACGCAGTATTTT.

The chain recombines TRBV19 with TRBJ2-3; TRBD1 matches at 8 bases. Germline V lookup: CDR1 LNHDA, CDR2 SQIVND (reference sequence). V was pared by 5 bases and J by 1 base, with 5 bases of the junction left unmatched. CDR3 length: 15 amino acids. This CDR3 reads CASSSPGQGTDTQYF. The CDR3 DNA sequence: TGTGCCAGTAGTTCCCCGGGACAGGGCACAGATACGCAGTATTTT.

The gene calls are TRBV5-6 and TRBJ2-7; no firm D call. This CDR3 contains 11 residues. Trimming left V 4 bases short and J 3 bases short, with 5 bases between. Germline V gene sequence: CDR1 SGHDT, CDR2 YYEEEE. For the CDR3, the DNA is TGTGCCAGCAGCGCTTACTACGAGCAGTACTTC. The encoded protein is CASSAYYEQYF.

The chain employs TRBV11-3 and TRBJ2-3; possible D gene TRBD2, 6 bases. The V gene's germline CDR1 is SGHNT and CDR2 YENEEA. The CDR3 loop spans 15 amino acids. V lost 5 bases, J lost 6 bases, and 18 bases lay in between. The CDR3 reads CASSLTAGKWDTQYF. In DNA, the CDR3 is TGTGCCAGCAGCCTCACAGCGGGCAAATGGGATACGCAGTATTTT.

This chain joins TRBV7-8 and TRBJ1-3; D unclear. This CDR3 is 15 amino acids long. CDR1 is SGHVS, CDR2 FQNEAQ, per germline. V was clipped by 5 bases and J by 2 bases, with 13 bases between them. For the CDR3, the DNA is TGTGCCAGCAGCCCCTACATTTTGCCTGGAAACACCATATATTTT. Residues: CASSPYILPGNTIYF.

Notes on this clone: The sample contains more than one DNA sequence encoding this CDR3. This sequence joins TRBV5-1 and TRBJ1-1; D is possibly TRBD1 (6 bases). This CDR3 has 15 amino acids. V lost 2 bases and J lost 0, with 11 bases in between. CDR1 is SGHRS, CDR2 YFSETQ, per germline. The CDR3 loop is CASSLAGTLNTEAFF. CDR3 nucleotide sequence: TGCGCCAGCAGCTTAGCAGGGACATTGAACACTGAAGCTTTCTTT.

J is TRBJ2-5 and V is TRBV3-1 (or the pseudogene TRBV3-2), with 7 bases aligning to TRBD1. V was pared by 0 bases and J by 4 bases, with 8 bases of the junction left unmatched. The CDR3 has 16 amino acids. The germline CDR1 and CDR2 sequences are LGHDT and YNNKEL (reference sequence). CDR3 sequence (DNA): TGTGCCAGCAGCCAAGATAACGGCCCAGGGGGAGAGACCCAGTACTTC. Residues: CASSQDNGPGGETQYF.

The rearrangement links TRBV2 to TRBJ2-6, with D possibly being TRBD2 (5 bases). Germline V lookup: CDR1 SNHLY, CDR2 FYNNEI. V was pared by 7 bases and J by 2 bases, with 12 bases between. The CDR3 sequence is 15 residues long. The CDR3 loop reads CASTDGGAGANVLTF. In DNA form, the CDR3 reads TGTGCCAGCACCGATGGAGGAGCTGGGGCCAACGTCCTGACTTTC.

The CDR3 sequence: CASSAGSTRYEQYF. CDR3 DNA sequence: TGTGCCAGCAGCGCGGGATCCACTCGTTACGAGCAGTACTTC. V usage is TRBV9 and J usage is TRBJ2-7; D possibly corresponds to TRBD2 (5 bases). From germline, CDR1 is SGDLS and CDR2 YYNGEE. Trimming left V 3 bases short and J 4 bases short, with 14 bases between. The CDR3 consists of 14 residues.

The J gene is TRBJ2-6, the V gene TRBV5-1; the D gene is possibly TRBD2 (6 bases). Germline V gives CDR1 SGHRS, CDR2 YFSETQ. The V and J ends lost 0 bases and 1 base respectively, with 8 bases between them. The CDR3 consists of 16 residues. CDR3 sequence: CASSLAAGSGANVLTF. The CDR3 DNA is TGCGCCAGCAGCTTGGCCGCGGGGTCTGGGGCCAACGTCCTGACTTTC.

The CDR3 reads CASWGQGVHGYTF. As DNA, the CDR3 is TGTGCCAGCTGGGGACAAGGGGTTCATGGCTACACCTTC. The V and J genes are TRBV27 and TRBJ1-2, with D tentatively TRBD1 (6 bases). In germline, CDR1 is MNHEY, CDR2 SMNVEV (reference sequence). The CDR3 spans 13 residues. V lost 8 bases, J lost 6 bases, and 16 bases lay in between.

In its sample, this clone was seen a few times. The chain is built from TRBV30 and TRBJ1-1; tentative D call: TRBD1 (6 bases). The CDR3 loop spans 12 amino acids. Germline V gives CDR1 GTSNPN, CDR2 SVGIG (reference sequence). The V end was cut by 8 bases, the J end by 5 bases, with 15 bases between. CDR3 bases: TGTGCCGTGAGGGGGGATGAGACTGAAGCTTTCTTT. It codes for CAVRGDETEAFF.

This clone was detected only once. The chain joins TRBV25-1 to TRBJ2-3; 7 bases line up with TRBD2. Looked up from germline, CDR1 is MGHDK and CDR2 is SYGVNS. V shed 4 bases, J shed 4 bases, and the junction held 8 bases outside the gene matches. This CDR3 is built from 15 residues. In DNA, the CDR3 is TGTGCCAGCAGTGGGTTTGCGGGAGTCGCAGATACGCAGTATTTT. Amino acids: CASSGFAGVADTQYF.

This sequence joins TRBV24-1 and TRBJ2-7, with 10 bases identical to TRBD2. The length of the CDR3 is 12 residues. V lost 9 bases and J lost 3; bases outside the gene matches: 1. Germline V gene sequence: CDR1 KGHDR, CDR2 SFDVKD. The DNA of the CDR3 is TGTGCCACCGCTAGCGGGAGCTACGAGCAGTACTTC. The encoded protein is CATASGSYEQYF.

The genes are TRBV5-4 and TRBJ1-2, with D possibly being TRBD1 (6 bases). The V end was cut by 2 bases, the J end by 8 bases, with 13 bases between. CDR3 length: 13 residues. Germline CDR1 and CDR2: SGHNT and YYREEE (reference sequence). The CDR3 sequence: CASSLQGGTGYTF. As DNA, the CDR3 is TGTGCCAGCAGCTTACAAGGGGGGACGGGCTACACCTTC.

The chain joins TRBV23-1 to TRBJ2-7; the D call may be TRBD1 or TRBD2 (5 bases each). TRBV23-1 is an ORF for which the function is uncertain. With 7 bases removed from V and 3 bases from J, the gap between germline ends came to 37 bases. This CDR3 is built from 21 residues. The CDR3: CASIRSWGPTPSSSEDYEQYF. The CDR3 region has the DNA TGCGCCAGCATAAGGTCGTGGGGACCTACCCCCTCCAGCTCTGAGGACTACGAGCAGTACTTC.

This clone was counted once. This chain connects TRBV19 to TRBJ2-5; 7 positions agree with TRBD1. V was pared by 5 bases and J by 4 bases, with 7 bases of the junction left unmatched. Germline CDR1 and CDR2: LNHDA and SQIVND (reference sequence). CDR3 size: 14 residues. CDR3 nucleotides: TGTGCCAGTAGTTCGACAGGGTTAAGAGAGACCCAGTACTTC. This encodes CASSSTGLRETQYF.

This sequence joins TRBV6-5 and TRBJ2-7; 9 bases fit TRBD1. CDR1 is MNHEY, CDR2 SVGAGI, per germline. This CDR3 spans 15 amino acids. V shed 5 bases and J 2 bases; nucleotides not matched to a gene: 7. CDR3 in DNA: TGTGCCAGCAGTAACCCGGGACAGGGACCCTACGAGCAGTACTTC. Translation: CASSNPGQGPYEQYF.

This clone is termed medium-sized. The V and J genes are TRBV12-3 or TRBV12-4 and TRBJ2-7; D may be TRBD1 (6 bases). Trimming stripped 6 bases from V and 3 bases from J, with 9 bases between. The CDR3 length is 12 residues. This CDR3 reads CASSSDSYEQYF. The CDR3 DNA sequence: TGTGCCAGCAGCTCGGACAGCTACGAGCAGTACTTC.

The J gene is TRBJ1-5, the V gene TRBV28, with no clear D. CDR1 and CDR2 (germline): MDHEN, SYDVKM. The V end lost 3 bases, the J end lost 7 bases, and 13 bases lay between the germline ends. This CDR3 region has 14 residues. The CDR3 loop reads CASSLRAGGQPQHF. CDR3 nucleotide sequence: TGTGCCAGCAGTTTGAGGGCGGGTGGACAGCCCCAGCATTTT.

The gene calls are TRBV3-1 (or the pseudogene TRBV3-2) and TRBJ1-2; tentative D call: TRBD1 (5 bases). V lost 3 bases to trimming and J lost 14 bases, with 25 bases between them. The CDR3 runs 15 residues. CDR1 and CDR2 (germline): LGHDT, YNNKEL (reference sequence). The CDR3 reads CASSQKAGTPFWSTF. CDR3 DNA sequence: TGTGCCAGCAGCCAGAAGGCCGGGACCCCTTTTTGGTCTACCTTC.